This T cell receptor beta chain was retrieved from a study of blood T cell repertoires in COVID-19. Across the whole study: The origin of the acute and convalescent COVID-19 samples was the United States, Italy and Spain. Sample material is recorded as cDNA or gDNA derived from T cells, B-cell-depleted T cells, or PBMCs.

In the authors' workflow: Amplifying reference gene primers gave estimates of nucleated cell counts. Sequenced by immunoSEQ multiplex PCR; TCRdb stores in-frame clones only, minus some. The V and J calls and clone size were taken over from that table, and D and trimming were inferred from the DNA. The sample carries approximately 25,000 clones, roughly nine tenths recorded once. V shed 3 bases, J shed 1 base, and the junction held 6 bases outside the gene matches. Germline CDR1 reads SGHRS; CDR2 reads YFSETQ. This CDR3 has 15 residues. This clone was picked up a small number of times. The receptor was isolated from a human donor with active COVID-19. The donor label of this sample is uncertain. The sample consisted of peripheral blood. The J gene is TRBJ1-2, the V gene TRBV5-1; the match to TRBD1 covers 7 bases. CDR3 nucleotides: TGCGCCAGCAGCTATGGGACAGCCCTTAACTATGGCTACACCTTC. Protein product: CASSYGTALNYGYTF.